A selection of T cell receptor beta chains follows, all from one sample in a study of blood T cell repertoires in COVID-19. Sequenced by immunoSEQ multiplex PCR; TCRdb stores in-frame clones only, minus some. Of about 97,000 clones in the sample, roughly 79% were seen once. Sequences were obtained from peripheral blood. All receptors come from a man in his sixties or seventies with acute or convalescent COVID-19. Each CDR3 is given with its conserved first and last residue. D genes are given only for firm matches. Clone size appears in some rows only: once, few, many, or a class for an expanded clone.

>TRBV4-1|TRBD2|TRBJ2-3|-
CASSPSGGAPDTQYF
TGCGCCAGCAGTCCTAGCGGGGGGGCCCCAGATACGCAGTATTTT
>TRBV2|-|TRBJ1-2|-
CASRTDVNYGYTF
TGTGCCAGCAGGACAGACGTTAACTATGGCTACACCTTC
>TRBV30|-|TRBJ1-2|-
CAWSLQGWGTNYGYTF
TGTGCCTGGAGTCTCCAGGGTTGGGGAACTAACTATGGCTACACCTTC
>TRBV24-1|-|TRBJ1-1|-
CATRLRGNTEAFF
TGTGCCACCAGGCTCAGAGGGAACACTGAAGCTTTCTTT
>TRBV10-3|TRBD1|TRBJ2-3|few
CAIRPGQSTDTQYF
TGTGCCATCAGGCCGGGACAGAGCACAGATACGCAGTATTTT
>TRBV7-9|-|TRBJ1-1|-
CASSLVGTEILNTEAFF
TGTGCCAGCAGCTTAGTAGGCACAGAGATATTGAACACTGAAGCTTTCTTT
>TRBV2|TRBD2|TRBJ2-5|few
CASRIAGGMETQYF
TGTGCCAGCAGAATTGCGGGAGGGATGGAGACCCAGTACTTC
>TRBV11-3|-|TRBJ1-2|-
CASSLQGGYGYTF
TGTGCCAGCAGCTTACAGGGAGGCTATGGCTACACCTTC
>TRBV7-2|-|TRBJ1-1|-
CASSLGSPRGNTEAFF
TGTGCCAGCAGCTTAGGTTCCCCCAGGGGGAACACTGAAGCTTTCTTT
>TRBV6-6|TRBD1|TRBJ1-6|-
CASSRGQQNSPLHF
TGTGCCAGCAGTAGGGGACAGCAAAATTCACCCCTCCACTTT
>TRBV30|-|TRBJ1-2|-
CACSQNYGYTF
TGTGCCTGCTCCCAGAACTATGGCTACACCTTC
>TRBV5-1|-|TRBJ1-1|-
CASSLDRGREAFF
TGCGCCAGCAGCTTGGATAGGGGTCGTGAAGCTTTCTTT
>TRBV7-3|-|TRBJ2-3|-
CASSLNTGTDTQYF
TGTGCCAGCAGCTTAAACACCGGCACAGATACGCAGTATTTT
>TRBV5-4|TRBD2|TRBJ2-7|-
CASSPTSGAPYEQYF
TGTGCCAGCAGTCCGACTAGCGGGGCCCCCTACGAGCAGTACTTC
>TRBV20-1|-|TRBJ1-4|-
CSASWHSGNEKLFF
TGCAGTGCTAGTTGGCACAGCGGTAATGAAAAACTGTTTTTT
>TRBV5-1|-|TRBJ2-3|-
CASRQGTDTQYF
TGCGCCAGCAGGCAGGGGACAGATACGCAGTATTTT
>TRBV23-1|-|TRBJ1-1|-
CASSQSLTETEAFF
TGCGCCAGCAGTCAATCTCTTACAGAAACTGAAGCTTTCTTT
>TRBV24-1|-|TRBJ2-2|-
CATSDTGQSTGELFF
TGTGCCACCAGTGATACTGGACAGAGCACCGGGGAGCTGTTTTTT
>TRBV5-4|-|TRBJ1-2|-
CASSLGQEIYGYTF
TGTGCCAGCAGCTTGGGACAGGAGATCTATGGCTACACCTTC
>TRBV7-9|TRBD2|TRBJ2-7|-
CASSHAGTSGRDDYEQYF
TGTGCCAGCAGCCATGCGGGGACTAGCGGGAGGGATGACTACGAGCAGTACTTC
>TRBV27|-|TRBJ2-3|-
CASSFGPTQYF
TGTGCCAGCAGTTTTGGGCCGACCCAGTATTTT
>TRBV18|-|TRBJ1-5|-
CASSPGRDQPQHF
TGTGCCAGCTCACCAGGGAGGGATCAGCCCCAGCATTTT
>TRBV3-1/TRBV3-2|-|TRBJ1-1|-
CASSLRTGNTEAFF
TGTGCCAGCAGCCTCCGGACGGGAAACACTGAAGCTTTCTTT
>TRBV4-2|TRBD2|TRBJ2-3|-
CASSQELPLAGAIDTQYF
TGTGCCAGCAGCCAAGAGCTGCCCCTAGCGGGAGCGATAGATACGCAGTATTTT
>TRBV7-9|TRBD2|TRBJ2-7|-
CASSLGGGLAGFSSYEQYF
TGTGCCAGCAGCTTAGGTGGGGGACTAGCGGGGTTCAGCTCCTACGAGCAGTACTTC
>TRBV5-5|TRBD1|TRBJ1-5|-
CASSGTGAQPQHF
TGTGCCAGCAGCGGGACAGGGGCTCAGCCCCAGCATTTT
>TRBV4-1|TRBD2|TRBJ2-1|-
CASSQGSGGAGEQFF
TGCGCCAGCAGCCAAGGGAGCGGGGGGGCAGGAGAGCAGTTCTTC
>TRBV10-3|TRBD1|TRBJ2-7|-
CAIGGTGFEQYF
TGTGCCATCGGGGGGACAGGGTTCGAGCAGTACTTC
>TRBV10-2|TRBD1|TRBJ1-3|few
CASKPGGGNTIYF
TGCGCCAGCAAGCCAGGGGGTGGAAACACCATATATTTT
>TRBV2|TRBD1|TRBJ1-1|-
CASHRQGQVAFF
TGTGCCAGCCACCGACAGGGTCAGGTAGCTTTCTTT
>TRBV28|TRBD2|TRBJ2-7|-
CASGTSGTVQYF
TGTGCCTCAGGGACTAGCGGGACCGTGCAGTACTTC
>TRBV6-5|-|TRBJ1-2|-
CASSYKKQFYTF
TGTGCCAGCAGTTATAAGAAACAGTTCTACACCTTC
>TRBV6-5|-|TRBJ1-1|-
CACGGRVNTEAFF
TGTGCCTGCGGCGGCCGGGTGAACACTGAAGCTTTCTTT
>TRBV24-1|TRBD1|TRBJ1-2|-
CATSDPGQEDYGYTF
TGTGCCACCAGTGATCCGGGACAGGAGGACTATGGCTACACCTTC
>TRBV5-4|-|TRBJ1-3|-
CASSPGGTGNTIYF
TGTGCCTCATCCCCGGGAGGAACTGGAAACACCATATATTTT
>TRBV7-2|-|TRBJ2-5|-
CASSLGGAGETQYF
TGTGCCAGCAGCTTAGGCGGTGCGGGAGAGACCCAGTACTTC
>TRBV7-2|TRBD2|TRBJ2-7|-
CASSLFALAGFSYEQYF
TGTGCCAGCAGCTTATTCGCACTAGCGGGATTCTCCTACGAGCAGTACTTC